This T cell receptor (beta chain) came from a study of blood T cell repertoires in COVID-19. Clones were read by immunoSEQ multiplex PCR, and TCRdb kept only the in-frame ones, dropping some. The sample includes around 450,000 clones, about 90% seen only once; the top ten take roughly 1.8%. Germline CDR1 KGHSH, CDR2 LQKENI. The CDR3 spans 15 residues. Germline trimming cut 6 bases from V and 1 base from J; bases unmatched to any gene: 3. Specimen: PBMCs or T cells enriched from blood (not recorded which). The chain links TRBV18 to TRBJ2-3, with 11 bases that match TRBD2. The TCR originated in a woman aged 18-29 years with acute COVID-19. The CDR3: CASSSTSGGTDTQYF. CDR3 sequence (DNA): TGTGCCAGCTCTTCGACTAGCGGGGGCACAGATACGCAGTATTTT.